The 30 T cell receptor beta chains below come from one sample, sequenced in a study of Tregs in tolerant kidney transplant recipients. The method was immunoSEQ multiplex PCR; TCRdb's version includes in-frame clones alone and lacks a portion of them. Of 60,000 to 70,000 clones in the sample, approximately 92% were seen once. The sequences come from CD8+ T cells from blood, collected before the transplant. The source of these receptors is a human donor who received a combined kidney and bone marrow transplant.

The rearrangement joins TRBV30 to TRBJ1-1; TRBD1 might be the D (6 bases). There are 12 residues in the CDR3. Germline CDR1 reads GTSNPN; CDR2 reads SVGIG (reference sequence). Trimming stripped 4 bases from V and 9 bases from J, with 15 bases between. The CDR3 DNA is TGTGCCTGGATGCATGCAGGGACACAAGCTTTCTTT. Its protein is CAWMHAGTQAFF.

The rearrangement uses TRBV9 and TRBJ2-6; D is perhaps TRBD1 (6 bases). V gave up 3 bases and J gave up 0 bases, with 10 bases separating them. The CDR3 has 16 amino acids. CDR1 and CDR2 (germline): SGDLS, YYNGEE. CDR3 residues: CASSGDRLSGANVLTF. CDR3 sequence (DNA): TGTGCCAGCAGCGGAGACAGGCTCTCTGGGGCCAACGTCCTGACTTTC.

This CDR3 reads CASSQTGFSGNTIYF. The CDR3 nucleotides read TGTGCCAGCAGCCAGACAGGGTTTTCTGGAAACACCATATATTTT. The chain joins TRBV4-2 to TRBJ1-3, with 7 bases fitting TRBD1. This CDR3 has 15 residues. CDR1 is LGHNA and CDR2 is YNFKEQ in the germline V gene. J lost 1 base, V lost 3 bases, and 3 bases had no gene match.

V is TRBV10-3 and J is TRBJ2-3, with 8 bases that match TRBD2. CDR1 ENHRY and CDR2 SYGVKD come from the germline V gene. V shed 1 base, J shed 0 bases, and the junction held 6 bases outside the gene matches. The CDR3 has 17 residues. The CDR3 sequence is CAISEWDGGGSTDTQYF. CDR3 sequence (DNA): TGTGCCATCAGTGAGTGGGACGGCGGGGGGAGCACAGATACGCAGTATTTT.

The sample holds one count of this clone. The chain is built from TRBV9 and TRBJ2-1; D remains unclear. Trimming pared 3 bases from V and 6 bases from J, leaving 16 bases between. Germline V lookup: CDR1 SGDLS, CDR2 YYNGEE. This CDR3 region has 15 residues. The CDR3 is CASSEGTNLGNEQFF. The CDR3 DNA reads as TGTGCCAGCAGCGAAGGAACTAACTTGGGCAATGAGCAGTTCTTC.

About this clone: A read error is likely, as this CDR3 ends without the conserved phenylalanine or tryptophan. It is unclear where the CDR3 begins or ends on the DNA, so no DNA is shown, and the CDR3 is as TCRdb lists it. The rearrangement links TRBV23-1 to TRBJ2-7; TRBD2, the table's D call, lacks a check against the DNA. TRBV23-1 is assigned to the ORF class and has an uncertain function. The length of the CDR3 is 10 amino acids, counting both ends. CDR3 amino acids: CASSQFSLLE.

The CDR3 sequence: CSVLRSSSRETQYF. CDR3 bases: TGCAGCGTCCTTAGGTCCTCCTCCAGGGAGACCCAGTACTTC. The chain employs TRBV29-1 and TRBJ2-5; D is unclear. Germline V gene sequence: CDR1 SQVTM, CDR2 ANQGSEA. The CDR3 extends over 14 amino acids. The V gene lost 6 bases and the J gene lost 5 bases, with 19 bases spanning the gap.

V gene TRBV9 combines with J gene TRBJ1-1; TRBD1 might be the D (5 bases). The CDR3 covers 17 residues. CDR1 and CDR2 (germline): SGDLS, YYNGEE. The V end lost 3 bases, the J end lost 1 base, and 19 bases lay between the germline ends. The CDR3 here is CASSDSRQRGSNTEAFF. As DNA, the CDR3 is TGTGCCAGCAGCGATTCCAGGCAGCGGGGCTCGAACACTGAAGCTTTCTTT.

V gene TRBV14 combines with J gene TRBJ1-1, with 7 bases matching TRBD1. Germline CDR1 reads SGHDN; CDR2 reads FVKESK. V lost 2 bases to trimming and J lost 4 bases; unmatched junction nucleotides: 4. The CDR3 is 14 residues long. The CDR3 nucleotides read TGTGCCAGCAGCCAAACAGGGGAAGGCACTGAAGCTTTCTTT. Residues: CASSQTGEGTEAFF.

This clone was counted once. The J gene is TRBJ2-7, the V gene TRBV5-8; 10 bases agree with TRBD2. Germline-derived CDR1 and CDR2 are SGHTS and YDEGEE. Germline trimming cut 1 base from V and 4 bases from J; bases unmatched to any gene: 8. This CDR3 is 16 amino acids long. The CDR3 is CASSLSYSGGPYEQYF. The CDR3 DNA reads TGTGCCAGCAGCTTGTCGTATAGCGGGGGGCCGTACGAGCAGTACTTC.

The V gene is TRBV7-6, the J gene TRBJ2-7, with D perhaps TRBD1 (7 bases). Trimming left V 1 base short and J 6 bases short, with 19 bases between. The CDR3 is 16 amino acids. Germline V gene lookup returns CDR1 SGHVS and CDR2 FNYEAQ. In DNA form, the CDR3 reads TGTGCCAGCAGCTTAGGGTGGGGGGACAGTTCTACCGAGCAGTACTTC. This translates into CASSLGWGDSSTEQYF.

DNA of the CDR3: TGTGCCAGCAGCTTCGGCCCAGGGGAAGGGACTGAAGCTTTCTTT. It codes for CASSFGPGEGTEAFF. The rearrangement joins TRBV5-6 to TRBJ1-1, with D perhaps matching TRBD1 (6 bases). Germline CDR1 is SGHDT and CDR2 is YYEEEE. CDR3 length: 15 residues. Between the trimmed V and J ends, which lost 2 bases and 5 bases, there was a span of 16 bases.

The CDR3 protein is CASSGQDGDTQYF. The CDR3 coding sequence is TGTGCCAGCAGCGGACAGGATGGGGATACGCAGTATTTT. V is TRBV7-3 and J is TRBJ2-3; 7 positions match TRBD1. The CDR3 totals 13 residues. The J segment lost 6 bases and the V segment lost 5 bases, leaving 5 bases of the junction unmatched. Germline V lookup: CDR1 SGHTA, CDR2 FQGTGA.

This rearrangement joins TRBV28 to TRBJ2-3; 7 positions agree with TRBD1. The CDR3 loop spans 14 amino acids. With V trimmed by 7 bases and J by 8 bases, 12 bases remained unmatched. Germline V gene data show CDR1 as MDHEN and CDR2 as SYDVKM. The CDR3, as DNA: TGTGCCAGCATCGAGGGGGCCGAGGGAGTTACGCAGTATTTT. This encodes CASIEGAEGVTQYF.

This sequence joins TRBV18 and TRBJ1-6; D might be TRBD1 (6 bases). The ends were cut back, 3 bases at V and 7 bases at J, with 16 bases in the middle. The CDR3 consists of 16 residues. Germline values: CDR1 KGHSH, CDR2 LQKENI. The CDR3 loop is CASSPKDSRGNSPLHF. The CDR3 DNA reads TGTGCCAGCTCACCGAAGGACAGCCGGGGCAATTCACCCCTCCACTTT.

The chain is built from TRBV25-1 and TRBJ2-7; D is undetermined. The V gene lost 4 bases and the J gene lost 3 bases, with 10 bases spanning the gap. There are 13 residues in the CDR3. Germline V gene data show CDR1 as MGHDK and CDR2 as SYGVNS. This chain's CDR3 is CASSVYGYYEQYF. In DNA, the CDR3 is TGTGCCAGCAGTGTATACGGTTACTACGAGCAGTACTTC.

The V and J genes are TRBV29-1 and TRBJ2-3, with 8 bases that match TRBD1. The CDR3 covers 15 residues. The V gene's germline CDR1 is SQVTM and CDR2 ANQGSEA. Unmatched junction bases numbered 7, after V lost 3 bases and J lost 2 bases. As DNA, the CDR3 is TGCAGCGTTGATGGGGACAGGATTCACACAGATACGCAGTATTTT. Translation: CSVDGDRIHTDTQYF.

As concerns this clone: This CDR3 is also generated by other DNA sequences in the sample. The chain uses TRBV25-1 and TRBJ1-6; 7 bases map to TRBD1. The germline gives CDR1 MGHDK, CDR2 SYGVNS. The V and J ends lost 7 bases and 7 bases, in that order; junction bases with no gene match: 7. This CDR3 is built from 14 residues. In nucleotides, the CDR3 is TGTGCCAGCACCTGGGGACAGTTAAATTCACCCCTCCACTTT. Translation gives CASTWGQLNSPLHF.

The CDR3 sequence: CASSVGATETQYF. CDR3 bases: TGTGCCAGCAGTGTGGGGGCCACAGAGACCCAGTACTTC. The V call is TRBV2, the J call TRBJ2-5; tentative D call: TRBD1 (6 bases). Trimming stripped 4 bases from V and 4 bases from J, with 10 bases between. This CDR3 has 13 residues. Germline CDR1 reads SNHLY; CDR2 reads FYNNEI.

This chain links TRBV6-1 with TRBJ2-7; a possible D gene is TRBD1 (5 bases). CDR3 length: 15 amino acids. V was cut by 7 bases and J by 4 bases, with 20 bases left in between. Germline CDR1 and CDR2: MNHNS and SASEGT. The CDR3: CASTLLSDSLYEQYF. The CDR3, as DNA: TGTGCCAGCACCTTACTATCTGACAGTCTATACGAGCAGTACTTC.

In this sample, this clone turned up once. The chain employs TRBV28 and TRBJ2-7; 9 nucleotides align to TRBD1. V shed 2 bases and J 2 bases; nucleotides not matched to a gene: 4. The CDR3 has 15 amino acids. Per germline, CDR1 MDHEN and CDR2 SYDVKM. The CDR3, as DNA: TGTGCCAGCAGTTTAGGACAGGGGCCAACCTACGAGCAGTACTTC. It is translated as CASSLGQGPTYEQYF.

The rearrangement joins TRBV27 to TRBJ2-1, with 14 bases identical to TRBD2. The junction had 5 bases not matched to a gene; V was cut back by 5 bases and J by 8 bases. The length of the CDR3 is 15 residues. The germline V gene encodes CDR1 MNHEY and CDR2 SMNVEV (reference sequence). For the CDR3, the DNA is TGTGCCAGCAGTCTTGGGACTAGCGGGGGTGATGAGCAGTTCTTC. Encoded protein: CASSLGTSGGDEQFF.

This chain links TRBV15 with TRBJ2-1, with 7 bases that match TRBD2. The CDR3 spans 16 residues. Germline V gene data show CDR1 as LNHNV and CDR2 as YYDKDF (reference sequence). V trimming: 4 bases; J trimming: 8 bases; junction bases outside the gene matches: 14. In DNA, the CDR3 is TGTGCCACCAGCAACGCTGGCGGGAGTGGTTTATATGAGCAGTTCTTC. Translating it yields CATSNAGGSGLYEQFF.

V is TRBV5-1 and J is TRBJ2-5; a weak D match, TRBD1 (5 bases). CDR3 length: 15 amino acids. V was shortened by 0 bases and J by 2 bases, with 11 bases between the two germline ends. Germline V CDR1 and CDR2: SGHRS, YFSETQ. The CDR3 is CASSLEAGYQETQYF. DNA for the CDR3: TGCGCCAGCAGCTTGGAGGCAGGGTATCAAGAGACCCAGTACTTC.

The chain uses TRBV10-3 and TRBJ2-7; possible D gene TRBD2, 5 bases. Per the germline V gene, CDR1 is ENHRY and CDR2 is SYGVKD. The CDR3 consists of 12 residues. Trimming removed 3 bases at V and 7 bases at J, with 10 bases between. The CDR3 region is CAISDEGWEQYF. The CDR3 DNA is TGTGCCATCAGTGATGAGGGTTGGGAGCAGTACTTC.

This chain uses TRBV5-6 with TRBJ2-7; a weak D match, TRBD1 (5 bases). In germline, CDR1 is SGHDT, CDR2 YYEEEE. The CDR3 covers 15 residues. The V and J ends lost 0 bases and 3 bases respectively, with 13 bases between them. The CDR3 protein is CASSLAPRVNYEQYF. CDR3 bases: TGTGCCAGCAGCTTGGCACCCAGGGTGAACTACGAGCAGTACTTC.

This clone was detected once. The chain links TRBV6-5 to TRBJ2-7; 12 nucleotides match TRBD1. The junction had 3 bases not matched to a gene; V was cut back by 2 bases and J by 4 bases. Germline V CDR1 and CDR2: MNHEY, SVGAGI. The CDR3 is made up of 15 amino acids. The CDR3 spells CASSYGTGGWYEQYF. CDR3 coding DNA: TGTGCCAGCAGTTACGGGACAGGGGGCTGGTACGAGCAGTACTTC.

The V gene is TRBV6-1, the J gene TRBJ2-5, with 7 positions matching TRBD2. The germline V gene encodes CDR1 MNHNS and CDR2 SASEGT. The CDR3 consists of 14 residues. V dropped 7 bases and J dropped 5; count of bases not matched to a gene: 10. This CDR3 reads CASNLGMGGETQYF. The DNA for the CDR3 is TGTGCCAGCAACCTCGGGATGGGGGGGGAGACCCAGTACTTC.

The chain uses TRBV29-1 and TRBJ2-7; 8 nucleotides align to TRBD2. V was clipped by 4 bases and J by 5 bases; unmatched bases: 7. The CDR3 loop spans 13 amino acids. Germline CDR1 and CDR2: SQVTM and ANQGSEA. CDR3 nucleotides: TGCAGCGTTGGTAGCGGGGATCATAACGAGCAGTACTTC. Translation gives CSVGSGDHNEQYF.

This rearrangement joins TRBV6-5 to TRBJ2-7; no clear D gene. Germline lookup yields CDR1 MNHEY and CDR2 SVGAGI. Trimming stripped 4 bases from V and 4 bases from J, with 8 bases between. This CDR3 contains 12 residues. In nucleotides, the CDR3 is TGTGCCAGCAGTTCCTCCTTATACGAGCAGTACTTC. Translating gives CASSSSLYEQYF.